The text below deals with one T cell receptor (beta chain). V was pared by 2 bases and J by 4 bases, with 26 bases between. The germline gives CDR1 MNHEY, CDR2 SMNVEV (reference sequence). CDR3 length equals 19 residues. In the original processing: Reference gene primer amplification yielded estimated nucleated cell counts. Some clones are missing from TCRdb's copy, which holds only in-frame ones; the method was immunoSEQ multiplex PCR. Clone size and V and J calls were adopted from that table, with D and trimming inferred from the DNA. The top ten clones hold around 5% of a sample with roughly 100,000 clones, 75% to 90% of them seen once. These data belong to a study of blood T cell repertoires in COVID-19. Study-wide background: Whether acute or convalescent, the COVID-19 samples came from the United States, Italy and Spain. From T cells, B-cell-depleted T cells, or PBMCs came the material, which was cDNA or gDNA.

Input material: peripheral blood. The V call is TRBV27, the J call TRBJ1-2, with D possibly matching TRBD1 (6 bases). The sequence was obtained from a woman aged 45-65 years with COVID-19, enrolled during active disease. For the CDR3, the DNA is TGTGCCAGCAGTTTACTACCCCGGGACATTACTCACCCCAGCTATGGCTACACCTTC. It is translated as CASSLLPRDITHPSYGYTF.